One T cell receptor beta chain is described in this entry. Its antigen is as yet unknown. TCRdb keeps only in-frame clones here, not all; method: immunoSEQ multiplex PCR. The table lists about 2.4 million clones, approximately 93% of them singletons. There were no recent acute infections or vaccinations among the donors, who were healthy HIV-negative adults. The CDR3 is made up of 13 amino acids. J gave up 6 bases and V 7 bases, and 5 bases lay outside the gene matches. The germline V gene has CDR1 SGHDT and CDR2 YYEEEE. The data were taken from a study of shared clonotypes between healthy human individuals. Findings and caveats of the study: Non-shared clonotypes displayed generation probabilities falling below those of clonotypes present in all four donors.

This clonotype originated in a man aged 18 to 35 in good health. Some clones in this sample may be carry-over from other donors' samples. The chain combines TRBV5-6 with TRBJ1-2; 11 positions agree with TRBD1. The source material was naive CD4+ T cells from PBMCs. The subset denotes: CD45RA+ positively selected. The CDR3 reads CASAPGQGDGYTF. DNA for the CDR3: TGTGCCAGCGCCCCGGGACAGGGGGATGGCTACACCTTC.